This record looks at one TCR beta chain sequence and its context. This same CDR3 is encoded by further DNA sequences in the sample. Cohorts were assigned according to the clinical history that participants reported. This specimen belongs to a study of blood T cell repertoires in COVID-19. Study in general: Samples representing acute and convalescent COVID-19 were sourced from the United States, Italy and Spain.

Per the original data handling: Estimation of nucleated cell counts relied on the amplification of reference gene primers. The assay was immunoSEQ multiplex PCR, and TCRdb's table has in-frame clones only and misses some. V and J calls and clone size are given by that table; D and trimming were obtained from the DNA. The sample yields around 310,000 clones, roughly nine tenths seen once. The sequence was collected from a woman aged 25 to 39 who had recovered from COVID-19. The sample was PBMCs or T cells enriched from blood (not recorded which).

CDR3 DNA sequence: TGTGCCAGCAGTGACGGCAATCAGCCCCAGCATTTT. Its translation: CASSDGNQPQHF. The V call is TRBV6-1, the J call TRBJ1-5, with unresolved D. V shed 3 bases and J shed 2 bases, with 2 bases lying between them. Germline V CDR1 and CDR2: MNHNS, SASEGT. This CDR3 comprises 12 residues.